This TCR beta chain was captured by sequencing in a study of shared clonotypes between healthy human individuals. Clones were read by immunoSEQ multiplex PCR, and TCRdb kept only the in-frame ones, dropping some. The sample lists about 1.9 million clones, around 93% occurring once. It was CD45RO-negative cells, positively selected for CCR7, that made up naive CD8 cells, with terminally differentiated effector memory CD45RA+ cells excluded. Of note for this clone: The sample contains more than one DNA sequence encoding this CDR3.

V gave up 6 bases and J gave up 3 bases; unmatched junction bases: 8. The CDR3 has 13 residues. Germline-derived CDR1 and CDR2 are SQVTM and ANQGSEA. The clonotype originates from a man aged 18-30 years in good health. Some clones in this sample may be carry-over from other donors' samples. The rearrangement links TRBV29-1 to TRBJ2-7, with 7 bases lining up with TRBD2. The sample comprised naive CD8+ T cells from PBMCs. The CDR3: CSVEGTGGYEQYF. CDR3 DNA: TGCAGCGTGGAGGGGACGGGAGGCTACGAGCAGTACTTC.